This TCR beta chain comes out of a study of stem cell transplantation in POMP-related autoinflammatory disease. In the study overall: The study hypothesized thymoproteasome defects skew the TRB repertoire via impaired CD8+ selection. After transplant, neutrophils and platelets showed 100% graft donor chimerism through one year.

The V and J ends lost 7 bases and 8 bases respectively, with 11 bases between them. The CDR3 consists of 10 residues. In germline, CDR1 is DFQATT, CDR2 SNEGSKA (reference sequence). As for this clone: Its antigen remains unknown.

General observations from the study: Across all analyzed T-cell subsets, patients with PRAID tended toward reduced diversity and increased clonality.

Using immunoSEQ multiplex PCR, the repertoire was profiled, and TCRdb retains in-frame clones only, with some absent. The sample includes 9,500 to 10,000 clones, roughly 77% of them seen just once. This receptor was taken from a human patient with POMP-related autoinflammation and immune dysregulation (PRAID). Among the T cells, some may be from the graft donor. This chain uses TRBV20-1 with TRBJ1-1; TRBD1 might be the D (6 bases). This sample comprised CD4+ T cells from PBMCs, obtained after stem cell transplantation. Here the CDR3 DNA reads TGCAGTGTTCCCGGGACAGAAGCTTTCTTT. Amino acid sequence: CSVPGTEAFF.